This TCR beta chain was identified in a study of T cell responses to AZD1222 COVID-19 vaccine. Study details: Recipients boosted at about 4 weeks or about 12 weeks are pooled. The study, taken as a whole, reports: Repertoires in all cases were sampled only once the peak T cell response had passed. Baseline testing showed seropositivity in only a handful of AZD1222 recipients. Most donors were white British, females outnumbered males, and clonal diversity was possibly underestimated.

Sequencing used immunoSEQ multiplex PCR; TCRdb keeps in-frame clones, though not all of them. The table records about 130,000 clones, around 84% of them present only once. The V gene lost 4 bases and the J gene lost 0 bases, with 20 bases spanning the gap. The CDR3 is 18 residues long. Looked up from germline, CDR1 is SGDLS and CDR2 is YYNGEE. Remarks on this clone: Its cognate antigen is unknown.

The material sequenced was peripheral blood, taken on day 0 of AZD1222 vaccination. The genes are TRBV9 and TRBJ1-3, with D maybe TRBD1 (5 bases). This clonotype was obtained from an adult in good health. CDR3: CASSNRSPTELSGNTIYF. The CDR3 nucleotides read TGTGCCAGCAGCAACAGATCTCCGACAGAGCTCTCTGGAAACACCATATATTTT.